The T cell receptor beta chain described here comes from a study of blood T cell repertoires in COVID-19. Study information: The United States, Italy and Spain provided the acute and convalescent COVID-19 samples. PBMCs, B-cell-depleted T cells, or T cells were the source of the cDNA or gDNA that made up the material.

The CDR3 length is 15 residues. Looked up from germline, CDR1 is SGHTA and CDR2 is FQGTGA. The germline V and J ends were trimmed by 2 bases and 4 bases, with 15 bases remaining between them. The study assigned cohorts using participant-reported clinical history. Under the authors' procedure: Estimation of nucleated cell counts relied on the amplification of reference gene primers. TCRdb keeps only in-frame clones here, not all; method: immunoSEQ multiplex PCR. D and trimming come from the DNA, and the V and J calls and clone size come from that table. This sample carries approximately 300,000 clones, 89% of them seen once, and the ten largest clones take roughly 5%.

The clonotype was recovered from a man aged 60-69 years who had recovered from COVID-19. The sample was PBMCs or T cells enriched from blood (not recorded which). The rearrangement uses TRBV7-3 and TRBJ2-7; weak D call: TRBD1 (6 bases). For the CDR3, the DNA is TGTGCCAGCAGCTTAGGGTCAGGGGTCGGGTACGAGCAGTACTTC. This translates into CASSLGSGVGYEQYF.